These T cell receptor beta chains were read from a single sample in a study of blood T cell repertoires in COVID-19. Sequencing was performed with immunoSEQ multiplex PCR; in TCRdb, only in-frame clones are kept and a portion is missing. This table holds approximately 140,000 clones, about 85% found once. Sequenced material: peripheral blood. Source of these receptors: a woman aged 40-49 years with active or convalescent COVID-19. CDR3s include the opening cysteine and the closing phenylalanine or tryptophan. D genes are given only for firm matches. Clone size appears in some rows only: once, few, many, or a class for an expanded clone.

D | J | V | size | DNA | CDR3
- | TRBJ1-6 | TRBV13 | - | TGTGCCAGCAGCTTAGCGGACGGACAGACGAATTCACCCCTCCACTTT | CASSLADGQTNSPLHF
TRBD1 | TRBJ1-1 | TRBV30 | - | TGTGCCTGGAGTCTGGGACAGGTGAACACTGAAGCTTTCTTT | CAWSLGQVNTEAFF
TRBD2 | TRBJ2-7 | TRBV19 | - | TGTGCCAGTAGTATAGGCGGGAGTGCATACGAGCAGTACTTC | CASSIGGSAYEQYF
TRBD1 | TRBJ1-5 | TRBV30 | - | TGTGCCTGGCGACAGGGGATTTGGCAGCCCCAGCATTTT | CAWRQGIWQPQHF
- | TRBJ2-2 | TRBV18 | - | TGTGCCAGCACCCCGAGAGGGAACGGGGAGCTGTTTTTT | CASTPRGNGELFF
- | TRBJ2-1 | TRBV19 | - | TGTGCCAGTAGTTACACAGGGTTACGATCCTACAATGAGCAGTTCTTC | CASSYTGLRSYNEQFF
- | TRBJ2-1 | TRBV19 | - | TGTGCCAGTAGTAGGGTAGCGGCCAATGAGCAGTTCTTC | CASSRVAANEQFF
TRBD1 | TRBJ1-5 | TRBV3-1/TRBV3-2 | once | TGTGCCAGCAGCCAGAATACAGGGGGCAATCAGCCCCAGCATTTT | CASSQNTGGNQPQHF
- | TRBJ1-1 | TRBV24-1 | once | TGTGCCACCAGTGATGCCCGGTCGGGGAACACTGAAGCTTTCTTT | CATSDARSGNTEAFF
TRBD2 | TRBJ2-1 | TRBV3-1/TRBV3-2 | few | TGTGCCAGCAGCGGCGGCGCGGGGGGGCAGAATGAGCAGTTCTTC | CASSGGAGGQNEQFF
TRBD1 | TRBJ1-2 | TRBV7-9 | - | TGTGCCAGCAGCTTCCCGGGACAGGGATTATCCGGCTACACCTTC | CASSFPGQGLSGYTF
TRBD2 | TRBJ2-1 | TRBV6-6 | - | TGTGCCAGCACCAGCGGGAGGGCCAGTAATGAGCAGTTCTTC | CASTSGRASNEQFF
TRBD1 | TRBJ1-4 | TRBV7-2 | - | TGTGCCAGCAGCTCATTTCGACAGGGGGCTTTCAAAAAACTGTTTTTT | CASSSFRQGAFKKLFF
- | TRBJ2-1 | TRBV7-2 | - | TGTGCCAGCAGCGCATCGGGGGGCCCCCCCAATGAGCAGTTCTTC | CASSASGGPPNEQFF
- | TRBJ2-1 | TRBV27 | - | TGTGCCAGCCGGGGGGCTCGGAGTTACAATGAGCAGTTCTTC | CASRGARSYNEQFF
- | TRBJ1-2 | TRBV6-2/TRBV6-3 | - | TGTGCCAGCAGTTACCAGGGTCCGAACTATGGCTACACCTTC | CASSYQGPNYGYTF
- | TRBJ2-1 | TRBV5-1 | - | TGCGCCAGCAGCTTGGACTACCTATTCAATGAGCAGTTCTTC | CASSLDYLFNEQFF
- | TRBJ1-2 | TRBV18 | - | TGTGCCAGCTCACCAGGGGAGGCCAACTATGGCTACACCTTC | CASSPGEANYGYTF
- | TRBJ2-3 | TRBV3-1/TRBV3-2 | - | TGTGCCAGCAGCCAACCTAACCGCGGGGATACGCAGTATTTT | CASSQPNRGDTQYF
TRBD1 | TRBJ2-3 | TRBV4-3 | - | TGCGCCAGCAGCCAAGATAGGGGGACAGGGGCCAGAGATACGCAGTATTTT | CASSQDRGTGARDTQYF
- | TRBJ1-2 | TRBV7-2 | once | TGTGCCAGCAGCTTAGGTCCAGTTCTCTATGGCTACACCTTC | CASSLGPVLYGYTF
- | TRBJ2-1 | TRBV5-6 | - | TGTGCCAGCAGCGTAGCTCTTGAGCAGTTCTTC | CASSVALEQFF
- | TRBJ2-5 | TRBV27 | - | TGTGCCAGCAGTTTATCGGTCGGGTCGAGGCAAGAGACCCAGTACTTC | CASSLSVGSRQETQYF
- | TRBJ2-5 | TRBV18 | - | TGTGCCAGCTCACCCCCCGTTCAAGAGACCCAGTACTTC | CASSPPVQETQYF